This TCR beta chain appears in the sequencing data of a study of regulatory T cells in long-lasting Graves disease. Study-level information: Graves' patients who were just diagnosed had used antithyroid drugs for under 3 months.

V dropped 3 bases and J dropped 2 bases, with 23 bases sitting between them. This CDR3 comprises 19 residues. Germline V gene data show CDR1 as SGDLS and CDR2 as YYNGEE. CDR3-region Arm-PCR and iRepertoire HTBI primers produced the TCR beta libraries. TCRdb used MiXCR to reprocess the multiplex PCR reads, holding one entry per CDR3 protein. The data show around 420,000 distinct CDR3 sequences, approximately 16% seen once. This clonotype has a handful of counts. Its cognate antigen is unknown. General study points: Persistent-disease Graves' patients showed less TCR diversity than new cases.

Time point: newly diagnosed GD, antithyroid drugs for less than 3 months. Researchers made the TCR library from RNA that was extracted from PBMCs. This sample also belongs to another study, concerning T cells in Graves' hyperthyroidism and ophthalmopathy.

The material was peripheral blood mononuclear cells (PBMCs), obtained at new diagnosis, from a patient treated with antithyroid drugs. V and J are TRBV9 and TRBJ2-2; perhaps TRBD2 as D (5 bases). The clonotype was recovered from a woman between 40 and 55 years old with Graves disease. This CDR3 is CASSARGLNHIRNTGELFF. The DNA for the CDR3 is TGTGCCAGCAGCGCCCGAGGGTTGAACCATATCCGAAACACCGGGGAGCTGTTTTTT.